The 22 T cell receptor beta chains in this list originate from one sample, sequenced in a study of T cells in Graves' hyperthyroidism and ophthalmopathy. TCR beta CDR3 region amplification was performed from RNA transcripts. Using the HTBI primer set, a first-round RT-PCR was run on the TCR CDR3. In TCRdb, the multiplex PCR reads were re-called with MiXCR into one record per CDR3 protein. The table records roughly 420,000 distinct CDR3 sequences, approximately 14% of them present only once. Sequenced material: blood. These receptors all stem from a woman aged 18 to 35 with Graves' hyperthyroidism.

This clonotype was counted at least ten times. The chain joins TRBV7-8 to TRBJ2-7; 9 bases agree with TRBD2. Germline V gene lookup returns CDR1 SGHVS and CDR2 FQNEAQ. The junction had 4 bases not matched to a gene; V was cut back by 1 base and J by 3 bases. This CDR3 contains 15 residues. CDR3: CASSLVGREGYEQYF. CDR3 DNA: TGTGCCAGCAGCTTAGTAGGGCGGGAGGGCTACGAGCAGTACTTC.

This clonotype appeared many times. The chain has TRBV7-9 and TRBJ1-1; 10 nucleotides agree with TRBD1. With 5 bases clipped from V and 6 bases from J, the junction kept 3 bases outside the gene matches. The length of the CDR3 is 13 residues. CDR1 is SEHNR and CDR2 is FQNEAQ in the germline V gene (reference sequence). The CDR3 region is CASSPGTGAEAFF. The CDR3 DNA is TGTGCCAGCAGCCCCGGGACAGGGGCTGAAGCTTTCTTT. The variable domain in full, completed from reference TRBV7-9 and TRBJ1-1, reads DTGVSQNPRHKITKRGQNVTFRCDPISEHNRLYWYRQTLGQGPEFLTYFQNEAQLEKSRLLSDRFSAERPKGSFSTLEIQRTEQGDSAMYLCASSPGTGAEAFFGQGTRLTVV.

This chain links TRBV19 with TRBJ2-3; 9 nucleotides align to TRBD2. Germline V lookup: CDR1 LNHDA, CDR2 SQIVND (reference sequence). Losses at the gene ends were 5 bases for V and 1 base for J; bases not matched to a gene: 7. CDR3 length equals 16 residues. In nucleotides, the CDR3 is TGTGCCAGTAGTCGGAACATAGCGGGAGGCACAGATACGCAGTATTTT. It is translated as CASSRNIAGGTDTQYF.

The chain links TRBV20-1 to TRBJ1-6; D might be TRBD1 (5 bases). The germline V gene encodes CDR1 DFQATT and CDR2 SNEGSKA (reference sequence). The CDR3 has 14 amino acids. V gave up 1 base and J gave up 5 bases, with 9 bases separating them. The CDR3 DNA reads as TGCAGTGCTAGAGTAGGGGTTGATAATTCACCCCTCCACTTT. Residues: CSARVGVDNSPLHF.

This clonotype occurred once. V is TRBV9 and J is TRBJ2-7; 8 bases match TRBD2. This CDR3 comprises 15 residues. V lost 0 bases, J lost 2 bases, and 4 bases stayed unmatched. CDR1 and CDR2 (germline): SGDLS, YYNGEE. The DNA of the CDR3 is TGTGCCAGCAGCGTAGGTACTAGCGGTGCCTACGAGCAGTACTTC. Translating it yields CASSVGTSGAYEQYF.

Many counts were recorded for this clonotype. The chain couples TRBV24-1 to TRBJ1-5, with no clear D. Germline V gene lookup returns CDR1 KGHDR and CDR2 SFDVKD. The CDR3 loop spans 13 amino acids. The ends were cut back, 5 bases at V and 2 bases at J, with 6 bases in the middle. The CDR3 DNA reads as TGTGCCACCAGTGGGGGAGGCAATCAGCCCCAGCATTTT. Translation: CATSGGGNQPQHF.

The gene calls are TRBV20-1 and TRBJ1-2; TRBD1 might be the D (6 bases). V was trimmed by 2 bases and J by 2 bases, leaving 15 bases between them. The CDR3 sequence is 15 residues long. The germline V gene encodes CDR1 DFQATT and CDR2 SNEGSKA (reference sequence). The CDR3 protein is CSARKFDQGNYGYTF. For the CDR3, the DNA is TGCAGTGCTAGAAAATTTGATCAGGGGAACTATGGCTACACCTTC.

This clonotype has ten or more counts. The chain has TRBV5-1 and TRBJ1-1, with D perhaps TRBD1 (6 bases). V lost 5 bases, J lost 4 bases, and 12 bases lay in between. The CDR3 runs to 13 residues. Looked up from germline, CDR1 is SGHRS and CDR2 is YFSETQ. Here the CDR3 DNA reads TGCGCCAGCAGGTACAGGGATGCCACTGAAGCTTTCTTT. Its protein product is CASRYRDATEAFF.

V and J are TRBV11-1 and TRBJ1-5, with D possibly matching TRBD1 (6 bases). Per the germline V gene, CDR1 is SGHAT and CDR2 is FQDESV (reference sequence). The CDR3 length is 16 residues. V lost 5 bases and J lost 5, with 19 bases in between. The CDR3 region is CASSTYGGGGHQPQHF. The CDR3 DNA reads as TGTGCCAGCAGCACCTACGGGGGAGGGGGGCATCAGCCCCAGCATTTT.

The CDR3 reads CASSLVSSGGREQYF. In nucleotides, the CDR3 is TGTGCCAGCAGCTTAGTCTCTAGCGGGGGGAGGGAGCAGTACTTC. The chain recombines TRBV11-2 with TRBJ2-5; 11 nucleotides match TRBD2. Germline-derived CDR1 and CDR2 are SGHAT and FQNNGV. CDR3 length: 15 residues. The V and J ends lost 1 base and 11 bases, in that order; junction bases with no gene match: 9.

The V and J genes are TRBV4-3 and TRBJ2-1, with D possibly matching TRBD2 (7 bases). The V end lost 0 bases, the J end lost 9 bases, and 15 bases lay between the germline ends. Germline loops: CDR1 LGHNA, CDR2 YSLEER. This CDR3 spans 15 amino acids. This chain's CDR3 is CASSQEARRGAEQFF. In nucleotides, the CDR3 is TGCGCCAGCAGCCAAGAAGCAAGACGGGGGGCTGAGCAGTTCTTC.

The V gene is TRBV25-1, the J gene TRBJ1-1; 9 nucleotides match TRBD1. The CDR3 is made up of 15 amino acids. The V and J ends lost 1 base and 5 bases, in that order; junction bases with no gene match: 5. Germline values: CDR1 MGHDK, CDR2 SYGVNS. CDR3 amino acids: CASSESGTGRTEAFF. The CDR3, as DNA: TGTGCCAGCAGTGAATCAGGGACAGGGCGTACTGAAGCTTTCTTT.

The table lists this clonotype with a few counts. CDR3 in amino acids: CASSVAPTSTDTQYF. CDR3 DNA: TGTGCCAGCAGCGTAGCCCCGACGAGCACAGATACGCAGTATTTT. The chain combines TRBV9 with TRBJ2-3; no firm D call. V was pared by 0 bases and J by 0 bases, with 8 bases between. Germline lookup yields CDR1 SGDLS and CDR2 YYNGEE. The CDR3 is made up of 15 amino acids.

In this sample, this clonotype turned up a few times. The chain joins TRBV12-3 or TRBV12-4 to TRBJ2-1, with TRBD1 as a possible D gene (5 bases). The length of the CDR3 is 16 residues. Trimming removed 6 bases from V and 9 bases from J, with 24 bases in between. The CDR3 is CASSLRRLERGSEQFF. The CDR3 DNA is TGTGCCAGCAGCCTGAGAAGACTGGAAAGGGGTAGTGAGCAGTTCTTC.

The chain recombines TRBV20-1 with TRBJ1-3; D is perhaps TRBD1 (6 bases). V was pared by 6 bases and J by 0 bases, with 12 bases between. The germline V gene has CDR1 DFQATT and CDR2 SNEGSKA (reference sequence). CDR3 size: 14 residues. The DNA for the CDR3 is TGCAGTGCCCAACAGGGAGTCTCTGGAAACACCATATATTTT. This encodes CSAQQGVSGNTIYF.

This chain connects TRBV9 to TRBJ1-1, with D perhaps matching TRBD1 (5 bases). V gave up 3 bases and J gave up 4 bases, with 19 bases separating them. Germline V gene sequence: CDR1 SGDLS, CDR2 YYNGEE. CDR3 length: 16 residues. For the CDR3, the DNA is TGTGCCAGCAGCGCCGGGACTACCCTTCCGACCACTGAAGCTTTCTTT. Protein product: CASSAGTTLPTTEAFF.

The gene calls are TRBV7-9 and TRBJ2-3; D gene uncertain. This CDR3 is built from 13 residues. The germline gives CDR1 SEHNR, CDR2 FQNEAQ (reference sequence). Trimming cost V 4 bases and J 1 base, with 6 bases left between them. CDR3 nucleotide sequence: TGTGCCAGCAGCTACTCAGGCACAGATACGCAGTATTTT. Translated, it gives CASSYSGTDTQYF.

This clonotype was counted at least ten times. The chain links TRBV20-1 to TRBJ2-7; TRBD2 is a possible D gene (6 bases). The CDR3 is made up of 14 amino acids. The V gene's germline CDR1 is DFQATT and CDR2 SNEGSKA (reference sequence). V was pared by 2 bases and J by 0 bases, with 11 bases between. The CDR3 loop reads CSARSPGSSYEQYF. Written as DNA, the CDR3 is TGCAGTGCTAGATCCCCCGGGAGCTCCTACGAGCAGTACTTC.

J is TRBJ2-7 and V is TRBV5-4; 9 bases fit TRBD1. Germline assignment: CDR1 SGHNT and CDR2 YYREEE (reference sequence). This CDR3 contains 17 residues. J lost 5 bases, V lost 5 bases, and 17 bases had no gene match. The CDR3 here is CASSRSARTGVRDEQYF. The CDR3 DNA is TGTGCCAGCAGTCGCAGTGCTAGGACAGGGGTCCGGGACGAGCAGTACTTC.

V and J are TRBV3-1 and TRBJ2-1, with TRBD2 matching over 11 bases. The length of the CDR3 is 17 residues. V shed 2 bases and J 9 bases; nucleotides not matched to a gene: 12. In germline, CDR1 is LGHDT, CDR2 YNNKEL (reference sequence). CDR3 nucleotides: TGTGCCAGCAGCCAAATAGCGGGAGGGGAGTACAAGCCTGAGCAGTTCTTC. Translating it yields CASSQIAGGEYKPEQFF.

This clonotype was observed a few times. V gene TRBV25-1 combines with J gene TRBJ2-5; no reliable D call. CDR3 length equals 13 residues. Trimming removed 7 bases from V and 5 bases from J, with 14 bases in between. Germline V lookup: CDR1 MGHDK, CDR2 SYGVNS. The CDR3 reads CASIWLVRETQYF. CDR3 bases: TGTGCCAGCATTTGGCTAGTGAGGGAGACCCAGTACTTC. Full variable domain (rest looked up from reference TRBV25-1 and TRBJ2-5): EADIYQTPRYLVIGTGKKITLECSQTMGHDKMYWYQQDPGMELHLIHYSYGVNSTEKGDLSSESTVSRIRTEHFPLTLESARPSHTSQYLCASIWLVRETQYFGPGTRLLVL.

This clonotype has more than one count but fewer than ten. The rearrangement links TRBV10-3 to TRBJ1-2; 8 nucleotides agree with TRBD1. V trimming: 5 bases; J trimming: 4 bases; junction bases outside the gene matches: 6. The germline CDR1 and CDR2 sequences are ENHRY and SYGVKD. The CDR3 covers 14 residues. The DNA for the CDR3 is TGTGCCATCAGTCGTTCCGGGACAGGCTATGGCTACACCTTC. Its protein is CAISRSGTGYGYTF.